One and the same sample provided the 16 T cell receptor beta chains below, sequenced in a study of blood T cell repertoires in COVID-19. The repertoire was sequenced with immunoSEQ multiplex PCR; TCRdb's copy has only in-frame clones and lacks some. The sample shows 150,000 to 170,000 clones, around 84% of them seen only once. Sequenced material: PBMCs or T cells enriched from blood (not recorded which). All receptors come from a man aged 50 to 60 who had recovered from COVID-19.

This chain connects TRBV18 to TRBJ1-1; D ambiguous. Germline V gene sequence: CDR1 KGHSH, CDR2 LQKENI. CDR3 length equals 12 residues. Trimming removed 2 bases at V and 6 bases at J, with 7 bases between. In DNA form, the CDR3 reads TGTGCCAGCTCACCAGAGACTTCTGAAGCTTTCTTT. The encoded protein is CASSPETSEAFF.

The J gene is TRBJ1-5, the V gene TRBV3-1 (or the pseudogene TRBV3-2); D gene unclear. Trimming cost V 2 bases and J 3 bases, with 14 bases left between them. Germline V gene lookup returns CDR1 LGHDT and CDR2 YNNKEL (reference sequence). The CDR3 spans 16 residues. DNA of the CDR3: TGTGCCAGCAGCCAATCTCTCGGCAGACTCAATCAGCCCCAGCATTTT. It yields the protein CASSQSLGRLNQPQHF.

V and J are TRBV25-1 and TRBJ2-1; TRBD1 agrees at 10 bases. This CDR3 is 15 amino acids long. Per germline, CDR1 MGHDK and CDR2 SYGVNS. The ends lost 7 bases at V and 6 bases at J; junction bases unmatched: 9. CDR3 in DNA: TGTGCCAGCACTAAGCCCGGGACAGGGGTCAATGAGCAGTTCTTC. The encoded protein is CASTKPGTGVNEQFF.

This clone was observed once. This chain links TRBV2 with TRBJ2-7; 8 nucleotides match TRBD1. Germline assignment: CDR1 SNHLY and CDR2 FYNNEI. The ends lost 7 bases at V and 1 base at J; junction bases unmatched: 6. The CDR3 has 14 amino acids. CDR3 in DNA: TGTGCCAGCAATGACCACAGGGGGTCCTACGAGCAGTACTTC. Protein sequence: CASNDHRGSYEQYF.

V usage is TRBV6-4 and J usage is TRBJ2-7, with 8 bases identical to TRBD1. V trimming: 3 bases; J trimming: 4 bases; junction bases outside the gene matches: 8. CDR1 and CDR2 from the germline V gene are MRHNA and SNTAGT. The CDR3 length is 15 residues. The chain's CDR3 is CASSEGGGQGYEQYF. The CDR3 region has the DNA TGTGCCAGCAGTGAGGGTGGAGGACAGGGATACGAGCAGTACTTC.

The CDR3 region is CASSMDRVGQPQHF. DNA of the CDR3: TGTGCCAGTAGTATGGACAGGGTGGGGCAGCCCCAGCATTTT. The chain carries TRBV19 and TRBJ1-5, with TRBD1 matching over 8 bases. The J segment lost 7 bases and the V segment lost 3 bases, leaving 5 bases of the junction unmatched. Looked up from germline, CDR1 is LNHDA and CDR2 is SQIVND (reference sequence). The CDR3 has 14 residues. Filled out from reference TRBV19 and TRBJ1-5, the complete variable domain reads DGGITQSPKYLFRKEGQNVTLSCEQNLNHDAMYWYRQDPGQGLRLIYYSQIVNDFQKGDIAEGYSVSREKKESFPLTVTSAQKNPTAFYLCASSMDRVGQPQHFGDGTRLSIL.

The rearrangement uses TRBV4-3 and TRBJ1-1; D is unresolved. Per the germline V gene, CDR1 is LGHNA and CDR2 is YSLEER. The CDR3 length is 14 residues. V lost 1 base to trimming and J lost 7 bases, with 13 bases between them. Here the CDR3 reads CASSQGLGGNEAFF. CDR3 DNA: TGCGCCAGCAGCCAAGGTTTGGGAGGAAATGAAGCTTTCTTT.

This chain links TRBV11-3 with TRBJ2-1; 12 nucleotides line up with TRBD2. Germline V gene data show CDR1 as SGHNT and CDR2 as YENEEA. There are 14 residues in the CDR3. V gave up 5 bases and J gave up 8 bases; unmatched junction bases: 4. The CDR3 here is CASSRTSGVHEQFF. DNA for the CDR3: TGTGCCAGCAGCCGGACTAGCGGGGTCCATGAGCAGTTCTTC.

V usage is TRBV9 and J usage is TRBJ1-1; D is perhaps TRBD1 (5 bases). CDR1 and CDR2 from the germline V gene are SGDLS and YYNGEE. The CDR3 has 15 amino acids. V lost 0 bases, J lost 4 bases, and 13 bases lay in between. The CDR3 DNA sequence: TGTGCCAGCAGCGTAGAGGCAGGGCCGTCCACTGAAGCTTTCTTT. Encoded protein: CASSVEAGPSTEAFF.

The V gene is TRBV7-2, the J gene TRBJ1-5, with 9 bases aligning to TRBD1. From germline, CDR1 is SGHTA and CDR2 FQGNSA. Germline trimming cut 4 bases from V and 4 bases from J; bases unmatched to any gene: 2. The CDR3 totals 14 residues. CDR3 sequence reads: CASSYGTGNQPQHF. CDR3 bases: TGTGCCAGCAGCTATGGGACAGGGAATCAGCCCCAGCATTTT.

The chain couples TRBV19 to TRBJ1-5; D is perhaps TRBD1 (6 bases). The germline gives CDR1 LNHDA, CDR2 SQIVND (reference sequence). Trimming stripped 3 bases from V and 2 bases from J, with 14 bases between. The CDR3 covers 16 residues. The CDR3 spells CASSILRTAGNQPQHF. The CDR3 coding sequence is TGTGCCAGTAGTATCTTGAGGACAGCCGGCAATCAGCCCCAGCATTTT.

The chain joins TRBV5-8 to TRBJ2-1; D is unresolved. The CDR3 has 16 residues. CDR1 is SGHTS, CDR2 YDEGEE, per germline. Trimming shortened V by 2 bases and J by 9 bases, and 21 bases separated the two germline ends. The CDR3 reads CASSLVSLSGESEQFF. The CDR3 nucleotides are TGTGCCAGCAGCTTAGTGAGTTTGTCAGGCGAGAGTGAGCAGTTCTTC.

The sample holds many counts of this clone. V and J are TRBV5-4 and TRBJ2-1; 9 bases align to TRBD2. V was pared by 6 bases and J by 0 bases, with 13 bases of the junction left unmatched. The CDR3 consists of 18 residues. Germline V gene sequence: CDR1 SGHNT, CDR2 YYREEE (reference sequence). The CDR3, as DNA: TGTGCCAGCATCAGGGATTCAGCGGGGGGCCTCTCCTACAATGAGCAGTTCTTC. Translating it yields CASIRDSAGGLSYNEQFF.

J is TRBJ2-1 and V is TRBV7-3; 14 bases match TRBD2. V lost 5 bases to trimming and J lost 2 bases; unmatched junction nucleotides: 5. This CDR3 is 17 amino acids long. Germline V gene data show CDR1 as SGHTA and CDR2 as FQGTGA. For the CDR3, the DNA is TGTGCCAGCAGCCTGACTAGCGGGGGGGACACCTACAATGAGCAGTTCTTC. This sequence encodes CASSLTSGGDTYNEQFF. The whole variable domain, remainder taken from reference TRBV7-3 and TRBJ2-1, is GAGVSQTPSNKVTEKGKYVELRCDPISGHTALYWYRQSLGQGPEFLIYFQGTGAADDSGLPNDRFFAVRPEGSVSTLKIQRTERGDSAVYLCASSLTSGGDTYNEQFFGPGTRLTVL.

The chain couples TRBV11-3 to TRBJ2-2; TRBD1 is a possible D gene (7 bases). The germline gives CDR1 SGHNT, CDR2 YENEEA. Trimming cost V 5 bases and J 6 bases, with 16 bases left between them. CDR3 length equals 15 residues. The CDR3 loop is CASSPPQGGAGELFF. Here the CDR3 DNA reads TGTGCCAGCAGCCCACCTCAGGGGGGAGCCGGGGAGCTGTTTTTT.

The V gene is TRBV29-1, the J gene TRBJ1-5; 11 positions match TRBD1. The V gene end was trimmed by 5 bases and the J gene end by 5 bases; junction bases not matched to a gene: 5. The CDR3 runs to 14 residues. The V gene's germline CDR1 is SQVTM and CDR2 ANQGSEA. The CDR3 reads CSVRTGGGDQPQHF. Here the CDR3 DNA reads TGCAGCGTTCGGACAGGGGGCGGGGATCAGCCCCAGCATTTT.